This T cell receptor (beta chain) is from a study of early T cells in non-severe SARS-CoV-2 infection. TCRdb re-called the 5' RACE reads through MiXCR, storing one row per CDR3 protein. The table shows roughly 40,000 distinct CDR3 sequences, with about 5.9% occurring only once. Germline CDR1 is SGHRS and CDR2 is YFSETQ. The CDR3 is 17 residues long. V was clipped by 4 bases and J by 0 bases; unmatched bases: 7. This TCR came from an adult who was a healthcare worker with PCR-confirmed SARS-CoV-2 infection or an uninfected control (not recorded which). The chain combines TRBV5-1 with TRBJ2-6; 7 nucleotides agree with TRBD1. Source: whole blood, taken at baseline. In nucleotides, the CDR3 is TGCGCCAGCAGCGCCGGACAGGCATTCTCTGGGGCCAACGTCCTGACTTTC. It specifies CASSAGQAFSGANVLTF.